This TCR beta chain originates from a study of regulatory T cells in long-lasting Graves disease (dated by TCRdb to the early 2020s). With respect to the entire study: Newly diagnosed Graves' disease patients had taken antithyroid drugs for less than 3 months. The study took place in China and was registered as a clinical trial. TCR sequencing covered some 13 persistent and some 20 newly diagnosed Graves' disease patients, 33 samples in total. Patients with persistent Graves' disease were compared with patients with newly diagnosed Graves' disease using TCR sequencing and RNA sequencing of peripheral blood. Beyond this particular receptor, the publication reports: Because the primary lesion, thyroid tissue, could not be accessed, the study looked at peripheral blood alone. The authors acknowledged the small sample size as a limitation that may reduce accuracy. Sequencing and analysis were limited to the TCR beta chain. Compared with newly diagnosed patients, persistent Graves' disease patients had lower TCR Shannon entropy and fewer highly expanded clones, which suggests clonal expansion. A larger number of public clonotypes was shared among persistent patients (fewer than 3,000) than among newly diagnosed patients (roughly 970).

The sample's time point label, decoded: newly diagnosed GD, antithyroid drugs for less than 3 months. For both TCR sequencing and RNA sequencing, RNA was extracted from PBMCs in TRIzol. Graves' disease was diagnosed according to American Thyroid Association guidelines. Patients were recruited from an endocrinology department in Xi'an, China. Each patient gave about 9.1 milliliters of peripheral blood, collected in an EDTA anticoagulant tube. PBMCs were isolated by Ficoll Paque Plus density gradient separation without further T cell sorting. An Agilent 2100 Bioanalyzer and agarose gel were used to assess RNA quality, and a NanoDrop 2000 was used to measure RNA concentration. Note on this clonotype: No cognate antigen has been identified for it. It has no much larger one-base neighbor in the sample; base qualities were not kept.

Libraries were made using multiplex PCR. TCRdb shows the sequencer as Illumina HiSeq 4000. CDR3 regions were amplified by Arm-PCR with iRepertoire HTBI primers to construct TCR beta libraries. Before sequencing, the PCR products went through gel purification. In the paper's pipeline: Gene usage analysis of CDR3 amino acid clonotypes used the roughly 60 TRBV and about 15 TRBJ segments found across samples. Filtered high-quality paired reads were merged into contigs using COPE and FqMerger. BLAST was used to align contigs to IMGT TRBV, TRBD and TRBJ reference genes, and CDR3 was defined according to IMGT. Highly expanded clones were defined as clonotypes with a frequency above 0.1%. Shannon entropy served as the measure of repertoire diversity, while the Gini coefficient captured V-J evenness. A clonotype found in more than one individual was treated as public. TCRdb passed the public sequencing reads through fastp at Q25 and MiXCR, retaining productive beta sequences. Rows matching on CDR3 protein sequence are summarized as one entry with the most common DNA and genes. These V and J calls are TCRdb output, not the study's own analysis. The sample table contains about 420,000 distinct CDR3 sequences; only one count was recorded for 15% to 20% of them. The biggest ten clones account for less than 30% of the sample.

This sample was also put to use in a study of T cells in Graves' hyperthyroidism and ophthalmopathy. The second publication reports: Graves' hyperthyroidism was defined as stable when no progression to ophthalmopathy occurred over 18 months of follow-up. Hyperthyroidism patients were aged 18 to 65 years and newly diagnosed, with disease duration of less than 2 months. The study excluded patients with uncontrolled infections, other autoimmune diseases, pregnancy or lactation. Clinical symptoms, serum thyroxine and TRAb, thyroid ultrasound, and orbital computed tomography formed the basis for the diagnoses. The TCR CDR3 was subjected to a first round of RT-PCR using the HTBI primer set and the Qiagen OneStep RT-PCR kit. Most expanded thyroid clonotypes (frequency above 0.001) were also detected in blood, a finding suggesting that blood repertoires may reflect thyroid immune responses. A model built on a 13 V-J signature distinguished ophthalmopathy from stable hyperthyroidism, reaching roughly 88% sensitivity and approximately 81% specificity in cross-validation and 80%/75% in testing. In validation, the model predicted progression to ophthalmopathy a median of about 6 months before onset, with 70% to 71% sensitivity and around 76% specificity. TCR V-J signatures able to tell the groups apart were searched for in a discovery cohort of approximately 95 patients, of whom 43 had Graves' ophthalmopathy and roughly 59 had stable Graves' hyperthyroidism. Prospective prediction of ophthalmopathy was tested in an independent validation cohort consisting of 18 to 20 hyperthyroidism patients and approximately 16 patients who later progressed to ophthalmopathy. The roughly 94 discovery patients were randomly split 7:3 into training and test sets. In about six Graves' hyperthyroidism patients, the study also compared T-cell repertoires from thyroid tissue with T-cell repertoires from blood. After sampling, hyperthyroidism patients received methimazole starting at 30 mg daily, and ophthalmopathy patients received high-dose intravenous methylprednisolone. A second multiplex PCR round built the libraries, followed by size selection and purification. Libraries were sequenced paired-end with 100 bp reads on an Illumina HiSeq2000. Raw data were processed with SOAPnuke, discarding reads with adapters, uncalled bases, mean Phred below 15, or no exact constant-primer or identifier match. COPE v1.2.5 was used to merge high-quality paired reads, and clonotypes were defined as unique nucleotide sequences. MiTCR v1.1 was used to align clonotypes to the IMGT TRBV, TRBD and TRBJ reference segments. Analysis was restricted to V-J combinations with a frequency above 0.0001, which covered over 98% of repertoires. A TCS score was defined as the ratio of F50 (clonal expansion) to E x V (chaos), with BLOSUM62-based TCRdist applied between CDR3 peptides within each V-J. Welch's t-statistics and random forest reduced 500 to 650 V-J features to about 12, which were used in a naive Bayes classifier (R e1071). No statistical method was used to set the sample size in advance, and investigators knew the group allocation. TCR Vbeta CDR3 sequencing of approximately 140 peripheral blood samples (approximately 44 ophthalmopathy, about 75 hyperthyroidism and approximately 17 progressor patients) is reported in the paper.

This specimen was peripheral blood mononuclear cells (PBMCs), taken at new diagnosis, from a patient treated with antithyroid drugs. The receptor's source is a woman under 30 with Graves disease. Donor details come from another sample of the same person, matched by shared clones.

The CDR3 region reads CSVVGVTGGRRQPQHF. The nucleotide sequence reads TGCAGCGTTGTAGGTGTGACAGGGGGCAGGCGGCAGCCCCAGCATTTT. The rearranged segments are TRBV29-1 and TRBJ1-5; 10 nucleotides in the junction match TRBD1. V loses 4 bases at its end and J loses 7 bases; junction bases beyond the gene matches: 13. Based on the germline V gene, the CDR1 and CDR2 sequences are SQVTM and ANQGSEA. The cysteine opens and the phenylalanine closes a CDR3 of 16 amino acids. CDR3 DNA only is kept here, 48 bases in frame from base 1.